These 32 T cell receptor beta chains came from one sample sequenced in a study of T cell responses to AZD1222 COVID-19 vaccine. Method: immunoSEQ multiplex PCR; TCRdb's copy keeps in-frame clones and lacks some. In the table there are about 86,000 clones, roughly nine tenths of which are singletons. Here the sequenced sample was peripheral blood, taken on day 0 of AZD1222 vaccination. The source is an adult in good health.

The rearrangement joins TRBV11-2 to TRBJ2-7; D not certain. The V gene lost 3 bases and the J gene lost 1 base, with 7 bases spanning the gap. Germline V gene lookup returns CDR1 SGHAT and CDR2 FQNNGV. The CDR3 totals 13 residues. CDR3 residues: CASSLTNSYEQYF. The CDR3 DNA reads as TGTGCCAGCAGCTTGACGAATTCCTACGAGCAGTACTTC.

The V gene is TRBV3-1 (or the pseudogene TRBV3-2), the J gene TRBJ2-1; D gene uncertain. Deletions cut 8 bases from V and 6 bases from J, with 17 bases between. Per germline, CDR1 LGHDT and CDR2 YNNKEL (reference sequence). CDR3 length: 14 amino acids. In nucleotides, the CDR3 is TGTGCCAGCCATCACGGATTCGACACCAATGAGCAGTTCTTC. Translation gives CASHHGFDTNEQFF.

The chain joins TRBV9 to TRBJ1-1; maybe TRBD1 (6 bases). Germline CDR1 SGDLS, CDR2 YYNGEE. V lost 0 bases and J lost 5, with 11 bases in between. The CDR3 length is 14 residues. CDR3 nucleotides: TGTGCCAGCAGCGTAGCCAGAGGGGGTACTGAAGCTTTCTTT. It encodes CASSVARGGTEAFF.

The table lists this clone with a count of one. The V and J genes are TRBV28 and TRBJ1-3, with a tentative D call TRBD1 (5 bases). The V end lost 4 bases, the J end lost 0 bases, and 16 bases lay between the germline ends. Germline V gives CDR1 MDHEN, CDR2 SYDVKM. The CDR3 totals 17 residues. Written as DNA, the CDR3 is TGTGCCAGCAGTTCCCCTGGGGACTCTCACTCTGGAAACACCATATATTTT. Protein product: CASSSPGDSHSGNTIYF.

The chain couples TRBV27 to TRBJ2-7; D remains ambiguous. This CDR3 has 17 amino acids. Germline V gene lookup returns CDR1 MNHEY and CDR2 SMNVEV (reference sequence). The ends were cut back, 2 bases at V and 2 bases at J, with 19 bases in the middle. CDR3 sequence reads: CASSLSSERLRPYEQYF. The CDR3 nucleotides read TGTGCCAGCAGTTTAAGCTCGGAGAGGTTACGACCCTACGAGCAGTACTTC.

The gene calls are TRBV7-9 and TRBJ2-1; 12 bases fit TRBD2. CDR3 length: 15 residues. V gave up 1 base and J gave up 9 bases; unmatched junction bases: 4. Germline loops: CDR1 SEHNR, CDR2 FQNEAQ (reference sequence). The DNA of the CDR3 is TGTGCCAGCAGCTTAGGACTAGCGGGAGTCCTTGAGCAGTTCTTC. Amino acids: CASSLGLAGVLEQFF.

The chain joins TRBV29-1 to TRBJ1-2; a weak D match, TRBD1 (6 bases). Trimming removed 6 bases from V and 0 bases from J, with 14 bases in between. The CDR3 runs 14 residues. Germline lookup yields CDR1 SQVTM and CDR2 ANQGSEA. The CDR3 DNA sequence: TGCAGCGTCGCCTTTGGACAGTCTAACTATGGCTACACCTTC. Its translation is CSVAFGQSNYGYTF.

The J gene is TRBJ1-2, the V gene TRBV29-1, with D perhaps TRBD1 (6 bases). This CDR3 has 11 amino acids. Trimming shortened V by 8 bases and J by 4 bases, and 11 bases separated the two germline ends. Germline V gives CDR1 SQVTM, CDR2 ANQGSEA. The CDR3 sequence is CSSGQSYGYTF. The CDR3 bases are TGCAGCAGTGGACAGTCCTATGGCTACACCTTC.

The chain uses TRBV4-1 and TRBJ2-7; the match to TRBD2 covers 8 bases. J was trimmed by 2 bases and V by 1 base; bases with no gene match: 4. The V gene's germline CDR1 is MGHRA and CDR2 YSYEKL. The CDR3 is made up of 15 amino acids. CDR3 coding DNA: TGCGCCAGCAGCCAAGTAACTAGCGGAACCTACGAGCAGTACTTC. It yields the protein CASSQVTSGTYEQYF.

The chain carries TRBV5-1 and TRBJ2-5, with unresolved D. The germline CDR1 and CDR2 sequences are SGHRS and YFSETQ. The V end was cut by 0 bases, the J end by 5 bases, with 11 bases between. The CDR3 totals 14 residues. CDR3 residues: CASSLVPGSETQYF. The CDR3, as DNA: TGCGCCAGCAGCTTGGTGCCGGGTAGCGAGACCCAGTACTTC.

The V and J genes are TRBV24-1 and TRBJ2-3, with D perhaps assigned TRBD1 or TRBD2 (5 bases each). With 3 bases removed from V and 0 bases from J, the gap between germline ends came to 12 bases. The CDR3 covers 16 residues. The germline V gene encodes CDR1 KGHDR and CDR2 SFDVKD. CDR3 sequence (DNA): TGTGCCACCAGTGATCCTGGGGACCTAAGCACAGATACGCAGTATTTT. Translating it yields CATSDPGDLSTDTQYF.

This clone was seen a handful of times. V gene TRBV29-1 combines with J gene TRBJ1-1, with D possibly TRBD1 on 6 matching bases. The CDR3 extends over 10 amino acids. Germline lookup yields CDR1 SQVTM and CDR2 ANQGSEA. V was cut by 7 bases and J by 4 bases, with 7 bases left in between. CDR3 bases: TGCAGCGCACAGGGCACTGAAGCTTTCTTT. Its translation: CSAQGTEAFF.

This chain uses TRBV6-5 with TRBJ1-4; D perhaps matches TRBD1 (6 bases). V was pared by 6 bases and J by 5 bases, with 16 bases between. Germline CDR1 MNHEY, CDR2 SVGAGI. This CDR3 spans 15 amino acids. CDR3 in amino acids: CASREATGANEKLFF. CDR3 nucleotides: TGTGCCAGCAGGGAGGCGACAGGAGCAAATGAAAAACTGTTTTTT.

The rearrangement uses TRBV2 and TRBJ2-1, with 12 bases lining up with TRBD2. This CDR3 is 15 amino acids long. J lost 7 bases, V lost 9 bases, and 10 bases had no gene match. Germline lookup yields CDR1 SNHLY and CDR2 FYNNEI. CDR3 in amino acids: CASIELAGGPNEQFF. As DNA, the CDR3 is TGTGCCAGTATAGAACTAGCGGGAGGCCCAAATGAGCAGTTCTTC.

The gene calls are TRBV27 and TRBJ1-2; D possibly corresponds to TRBD1 (6 bases). The V and J ends lost 3 bases and 0 bases respectively, with 14 bases between them. The CDR3 is 16 amino acids. Germline V gene data show CDR1 as MNHEY and CDR2 as SMNVEV (reference sequence). In DNA form, the CDR3 reads TGTGCCAGCAGTTTCAGGACAGCGAATACTAACTATGGCTACACCTTC. This gives the protein CASSFRTANTNYGYTF.

The chain combines TRBV6-6 with TRBJ2-1; the match to TRBD1 covers 9 bases. V gave up 4 bases and J gave up 4 bases; unmatched junction bases: 5. Germline assignment: CDR1 MNHNY and CDR2 SVGAGI (reference sequence). CDR3 length: 15 amino acids. CDR3 coding DNA: TGTGCCAGCAGTTGGGGACAGGGCCGATACAATGAGCAGTTCTTC. This sequence encodes CASSWGQGRYNEQFF.

The V call is TRBV5-6, the J call TRBJ2-3; 12 bases agree with TRBD2. The CDR3 is 16 amino acids. The V segment lost 2 bases and the J segment 1 base; nucleotides outside the gene matches: 2. Germline-derived CDR1 and CDR2 are SGHDT and YYEEEE. The CDR3: CASSLRLAGGTDTQYF. CDR3 sequence (DNA): TGTGCCAGCAGCTTACGACTAGCGGGGGGCACAGATACGCAGTATTTT. The full variable domain, completed using reference TRBV5-6 and TRBJ2-3, is DAGVTQSPTHLIKTRGQQVTLRCSPKSGHDTVSWYQQALGQGPQFIFQYYEEEERQRGNFPDRFSGHQFPNYSSELNVNALLLGDSALYLCASSLRLAGGTDTQYFGPGTRLTVL.

This clone was seen more than once but under ten times. The chain carries TRBV3-1 (or the pseudogene TRBV3-2) and TRBJ1-4, with 7 bases lining up with TRBD1. Germline V gene data show CDR1 as LGHDT and CDR2 as YNNKEL (reference sequence). This CDR3 is 16 amino acids long. Trimming cost V 2 bases and J 12 bases; bases outside gene matches: 15. CDR3 protein: CASSQRGTWTGGELFF. The DNA of the CDR3 is TGTGCCAGCAGCCAAAGGGGGACCTGGACAGGCGGGGAACTGTTTTTT.

The CDR3: CASSLAGWVNNSPLHF. CDR3 DNA: TGTGCCAGCAGCTTAGCGGGGTGGGTAAACAATTCACCCCTCCACTTT. V gene TRBV7-9 combines with J gene TRBJ1-6, with no clear D. Trimming took off 0 bases at V and 7 bases at J, with 13 bases between the two ends. Germline lookup yields CDR1 SEHNR and CDR2 FQNEAQ (reference sequence). CDR3 length equals 16 residues.

The rearrangement uses TRBV6-5 and TRBJ1-2; 10 positions agree with TRBD1. Trimming removed 5 bases from V and 8 bases from J; junction bases left unmatched: 8. Germline V CDR1 and CDR2: MNHEY, SVGAGI. The CDR3 contains 14 residues. The CDR3 here is CASSPGQGTGGYTF. The CDR3 coding sequence is TGTGCCAGCAGTCCGGGACAGGGGACGGGAGGCTACACCTTC.

The J gene is TRBJ2-5, the V gene TRBV25-1, with 9 bases identical to TRBD2. Per germline, CDR1 MGHDK and CDR2 SYGVNS. V was clipped by 1 base and J by 2 bases; unmatched bases: 5. The CDR3 has 16 amino acids. Written as DNA, the CDR3 is TGTGCCAGCAGTGAATGGGCTAGCGGGGAACAAGAGACCCAGTACTTC. It encodes CASSEWASGEQETQYF.

This rearrangement joins TRBV4-1 to TRBJ1-5; D gene ambiguous. There are 14 residues in the CDR3. Germline V gene data show CDR1 as MGHRA and CDR2 as YSYEKL. Trimming stripped 1 base from V and 4 bases from J, with 8 bases between. The CDR3 nucleotides read TGCGCCAGCAGCCAAGTGACCGTGAATCAGCCCCAGCATTTT. It specifies CASSQVTVNQPQHF.

On this clone: The same CDR3 also results from other DNA sequences found in this sample. This rearrangement joins TRBV6-1 to TRBJ1-2; D is ambiguous. The V gene lost 0 bases and the J gene lost 4 bases, with 6 bases spanning the gap. This CDR3 spans 13 amino acids. Germline assignment: CDR1 MNHNS and CDR2 SASEGT. The CDR3 loop is CASSEAGGYGYTF. DNA of the CDR3: TGTGCCAGCAGTGAAGCAGGAGGCTATGGCTACACCTTC.

This clone was picked up a small number of times. This sequence joins TRBV27 and TRBJ2-1; D is perhaps TRBD1 or TRBD2 (5 bases each). CDR1 MNHEY and CDR2 SMNVEV come from the germline V gene (reference sequence). The CDR3 covers 17 residues. V gave up 2 bases and J gave up 6 bases, with 20 bases separating them. CDR3 bases: TGTGCCAGCAGTTTAATCAGATCCCAGGGAGATTTCAATGAGCAGTTCTTC. The encoded protein is CASSLIRSQGDFNEQFF.

As for this clone: At one of its ends the junction is not consistent with the germline gene, which may arise from a read error. The chain links TRBV7-7 to TRBJ2-3; D is possibly TRBD1 or TRBD2 (5 bases each). CDR1 is SSHAT and CDR2 is FNYEAQ in the germline V gene (reference sequence). This CDR3 comprises 14 residues. The CDR3, as DNA: TGTGCTAGCAGTGCCCTGGGGGTCGCAGATACGCAGTATTTT. It specifies CASSALGVADTQYF. The whole variable domain, filled in from reference TRBV7-7 and TRBJ2-3, reads GAGVSQSPRYKVTKRGQDVTLRCDPISSHATLYWYQQALGQGPEFLTYFNYEAQPDKSGLPSDRFSAERPEGSISTLTIQRTEQRDSAMYRCASSALGVADTQYFGPGTRLTVL.

In DNA form, the CDR3 reads TGTGCCAGCAGCCCATGGGACAGGGGCGACGAGCAGTACTTC. This codes for CASSPWDRGDEQYF. J is TRBJ2-7 and V is TRBV6-5, with 10 bases identical to TRBD1. Trimming at V came to 6 bases and at J to 5 bases, leaving 7 bases not matched to a gene. The length of the CDR3 is 14 residues. The germline CDR1 and CDR2 sequences are MNHEY and SVGAGI.

This chain uses TRBV7-9 with TRBJ2-4, with D perhaps given as TRBD1 or TRBD2 (5 bases each). Trimming took off 1 base at V and 9 bases at J, with 16 bases between the two ends. CDR3 length: 15 amino acids. Germline V gene sequence: CDR1 SEHNR, CDR2 FQNEAQ (reference sequence). CDR3 sequence (DNA): TGTGCCAGCAGCTTAGAGGGACCCGGGTCGGGCATTCAGTACTTC. Protein product: CASSLEGPGSGIQYF. Full variable domain (outside the CDR3, taken from reference TRBV7-9 and TRBJ2-4): DTGVSQNPRHKITKRGQNVTFRCDPISEHNRLYWYRQTLGQGPEFLTYFQNEAQLEKSRLLSDRFSAERPKGSFSTLEIQRTEQGDSAMYLCASSLEGPGSGIQYFGAGTRLSVL.

The V and J genes are TRBV5-1 and TRBJ2-7, with D perhaps being TRBD1 or TRBD2 (5 bases each). With 0 bases removed from V and 2 bases from J, the gap between germline ends came to 9 bases. This CDR3 comprises 14 residues. The V gene's germline CDR1 is SGHRS and CDR2 YFSETQ. In DNA, the CDR3 is TGCGCCAGCAGCTTGGGAGGGGATCCCTACGAGCAGTACTTC. It is translated as CASSLGGDPYEQYF.

The V call is TRBV12-3 or TRBV12-4, the J call TRBJ1-2; 8 positions match TRBD1. The V segment lost 1 base and the J segment 6 bases; nucleotides outside the gene matches: 1. The CDR3 extends over 13 amino acids. The CDR3 nucleotides are TGTGCCAGCAGTTTAGGCAGGGGGCATGGCTACACCTTC. Its protein product is CASSLGRGHGYTF.

J is TRBJ2-2 and V is TRBV29-1; no clear D gene. Germline CDR1 and CDR2: SQVTM and ANQGSEA. V was shortened by 4 bases and J by 6 bases, with 12 bases between the two germline ends. This CDR3 is 13 amino acids long. The CDR3 region is CSVVRPPSGELFF. CDR3 sequence (DNA): TGCAGCGTTGTTAGGCCCCCGTCCGGGGAGCTGTTTTTT.

This chain joins TRBV7-9 and TRBJ1-1, with D uncertain. The germline V and J ends were trimmed by 5 bases and 8 bases, with 15 bases remaining between them. The CDR3 contains 13 residues. Germline values: CDR1 SEHNR, CDR2 FQNEAQ (reference sequence). CDR3 DNA: TGTGCCAGCAGCATTGATCTCCCGGCCGAAGCTTTCTTT. It yields the protein CASSIDLPAEAFF.

The chain combines TRBV30 with TRBJ2-2; no reliable D call. The V end was cut by 0 bases, the J end by 3 bases, with 8 bases between. CDR1 and CDR2 (germline): GTSNPN, SVGIG (reference sequence). The CDR3 loop spans 14 amino acids. The CDR3 protein is CAWSVSYYTGELFF. The DNA for the CDR3 is TGTGCCTGGAGTGTCTCTTATTACACCGGGGAGCTGTTTTTT.